This T cell receptor beta chain is from a study of beta chain features in type 1 diabetes (dated by TCRdb to between 2018 and 2020). Regarding the study in general: No differences in mean age, gender distribution, total cell number or subset yield were found between patients and healthy donors. A total of roughly 99,000,000 sorted cells were examined across all samples, and the number of cells per subset was strongly correlated with RNA yield. In the study, recently diagnosed type 1 diabetes patients and matched healthy donors were compared on the TCRB repertoires of their sorted circulating CD4+ T cell subsets. Naive and central memory subsets were obtained from all 30 or so donors, but regulatory and stem cell-like memory subsets were isolated from only 8 patients and 8 healthy donors. Findings and caveats that apply to the study as a whole: Because the HLA sub-analyses included only small numbers of individuals, any influence of HLA type on TCRB rearrangement was left unresolved. Because cDNA was sequenced instead of genomic DNA, activated cells with high expression could be over-represented, although the groups did not differ in activation or CD3 levels. Naive, central memory and regulatory TCRB repertoires appeared more similar among patients than among healthy donors. At VDJ recombination sites, type 1 diabetes patients had fewer insertions and more deleted nucleotides, which implies abnormalities in thymic rearrangement. A moderate but significant shortening of TCRB CDR3 length was observed in type 1 diabetes patients in all four CD4+ subsets. Shorter templates might have been favored by PCR, but patient and control samples were amplified and corrected together, so both groups would have been affected equally by any skew.

Each donor gave one peripheral blood draw, averaging roughly 120 mL, which was collected into heparinised tubes. Using a panel that included CD45RO, CCR7, CD25, CD127, CD95 and CD27, naive, central memory, regulatory and stem cell-like memory CD4+ T cells were sorted on a BD FACSAria II. All sorted populations exceeded 95% purity. Right away, PBMCs were isolated by Lymphoprep density gradient centrifugation and were stained directly, with no culture step. To minimize batch effects, samples were stained and sorted in pairs, one healthy donor with one patient per experiment. The entire amount of isolated RNA was reverse transcribed using the High Capacity cDNA Reverse Transcription Kit, so the sequenced TCRB transcripts were expressed ones. Deep immunoSEQ sequencing was applied to naive, central memory and regulatory T cell samples, giving an average of roughly 3.5 million total reads per sample. After sorted cells were lysed in RLT buffer, RNA was extracted with DNase-treated RNeasy Micro or Mini kits, with the choice depending on cell number. Each cell subset was processed separately to prevent cross-contamination, with patient and healthy donor samples processed together. The immunoSEQ multiplex PCR was used to amplify TCRB sequences from cDNA, yielding 87-bp fragments that span the CDR3 region. Sequencing of the amplicons was done on the Illumina HiSeq platform. The authors' pipeline ran thus. Synthetic template baselines were used to correct PCR bias computationally, reads within Hamming distance 2 were collapsed, and singletons that could not be merged were discarded. Reads were aligned against IMGT to assign V, D and J genes, CDR3 length and insertions or deletions at six rearrangement sites. Within each subset, clonotype counts were normalized to the number of sorted cells before true diversity and Gini coefficients were calculated with the tcR R package. Repertoire sharing was quantified using the overlap coefficient calculated on TCRB nucleotide sequences. As a proxy for the pre-selection repertoire, out-of-frame TCRB sequences from naive cells were analyzed. TCRdb's version of the immuneACCESS table is confined to in-frame rearrangements and falls short of the full clone set. An unresolved V gene accounts for under half of the shortfall where checked; the remainder is of unknown origin. The V and J calls and clone size were taken over from that table, and D and trimming were inferred from the DNA. The sample includes about 700,000 clones, with around an eighth observed a single time. Around 0.022% of the sample lies in the top ten.

CDR1 and CDR2, per the germline V gene, are LGHNT and FRNRAP. V was cut back by 4 bases and J by 1 base, leaving a gap of 7 bases between them. Including cysteine and phenylalanine, the CDR3 has 13 amino acids. The entry retains the CDR3 DNA only, 39 bases that are in frame from base 1. About this clone itself: No cognate antigen has been identified for it. The record has no base qualities; no much larger clone is one base away.

The source is a man aged 18 to 30 with type 1 diabetes. Here the chain combines TRBV12-5 and TRBJ2-5; the D segment cannot be called with confidence. Sequenced material: naive CD4+ T cells from blood. This specimen's cell subset or site label, interpreted: true naive CD4+ T cells. The CDR3 protein sequence reads: CASGSDLQETQYF. In nucleotide form, the sequence is TGTGCTAGTGGTTCGGACCTCCAAGAGACCCAGTACTTC.